These 5 T cell receptor beta chains came from one sample sequenced in a study of T-cell memory formation after mild COVID-19. TCRdb passed the 5' RACE reads through MiXCR, listing each CDR3 protein once. The top ten hold about 7.5% of the sample, which has 530,000 or so distinct CDR3 sequences, roughly 17% seen once. Material: PBMCs or a T cell subset sorted from them (not recorded which). The receptor set was obtained from an adult woman who had mild COVID-19 (a few samples of this study predate the infection). Cell type and time point are not known.

This clonotype has a count of ten or more. This rearrangement joins TRBV24-1 to TRBJ1-1; no clear D. V was clipped by 4 bases and J by 1 base, with 6 bases between them. The CDR3 sequence is 13 residues long. Germline assignment: CDR1 KGHDR and CDR2 SFDVKD. CDR3 nucleotide sequence: TGTGCCACCAGTGAGGGTTCGAACACTGAAGCTTTCTTT. This translates into CATSEGSNTEAFF.

This sequence joins TRBV29-1 and TRBJ2-1; 9 positions agree with TRBD1. CDR1 is SQVTM and CDR2 is ANQGSEA in the germline V gene. J lost 7 bases, V lost 7 bases, and 11 bases had no gene match. The CDR3 covers 14 residues. The CDR3: CSGRTGVMRNEQFF. CDR3 DNA sequence: TGCAGCGGACGGACAGGGGTAATGAGGAATGAGCAGTTCTTC.

The chain carries TRBV29-1 and TRBJ2-2; tentatively, D is TRBD2 (5 bases). The CDR3 is made up of 13 amino acids. Germline CDR1 SQVTM, CDR2 ANQGSEA. With 5 bases removed from V and 2 bases from J, the gap between germline ends came to 9 bases. The CDR3 sequence is CSVLRTNTGELFF. In DNA, the CDR3 is TGCAGCGTTCTACGGACTAACACCGGGGAGCTGTTTTTT.

This clonotype was recorded a few times. The rearrangement joins TRBV3-1 to TRBJ1-1; the D is unclear. The V end was cut by 4 bases, the J end by 1 base, with 10 bases between. Germline-derived CDR1 and CDR2 are LGHDT and YNNKEL (reference sequence). The CDR3 covers 14 residues. CDR3 residues: CASSLTDSNTEAFF. The CDR3 bases are TGTGCCAGCAGCCTCACCGACTCGAACACTGAAGCTTTCTTT.

This clonotype was seen repeatedly, ten times or more. This chain uses TRBV7-9 with TRBJ2-3, with 10 nucleotides matching TRBD2. The V gene end was trimmed by 5 bases and the J gene end by 4 bases; junction bases not matched to a gene: 12. The CDR3 runs 17 residues. Germline loops: CDR1 SEHNR, CDR2 FQNEAQ (reference sequence). CDR3 residues: CASSELSWSGRADTQYF. DNA of the CDR3: TGTGCCAGCAGCGAACTCTCGTGGAGCGGGAGGGCAGATACGCAGTATTTT.